The present T cell receptor (beta chain) was sequenced within a study of CD8 T cells in ankylosing spondylitis. Whole-study results and caveats: Characteristic, it appeared, of ankylosing spondylitis blood was a TCR beta motif of eight or nine highly homologous variants. Matched ankylosing spondylitis synovial fluid reportedly contained a significantly enriched population of disease-linked clones.

Many counts were recorded for this clonotype. Its target is unknown. TCRdb called the 5' RACE reads again in MiXCR, with one record for every CDR3 protein. This table has 210,000 or so distinct CDR3 sequences, approximately 8% appearing once. CDR1 SGHVS and CDR2 FNYEAQ come from the germline V gene. This CDR3 has 17 amino acids. The V end was cut by 5 bases, the J end by 0 bases, with 17 bases between. The genes are TRBV7-6 and TRBJ1-3, with D possibly matching TRBD1 (6 bases). Sequencing used blood, either unsorted or a sorted T cell fraction (not recorded which). The receptor's source is a female donor with ankylosing spondylitis or in good health (not recorded which). The CDR3 here is CASSLTTGVRSGNTIYF. In nucleotides, the CDR3 is TGTGCCAGCAGCCTGACGACAGGCGTACGCTCTGGAAACACCATATATTTT.